This T cell receptor beta chain emerged from a study of blood T cell repertoires in COVID-19 (dated by TCRdb to 2020 to 2021). About the investigation overall: Samples covering the acute and convalescent phases of COVID-19 were provided by collaborators in the United States, Italy and Spain. The material from the prospective study consisted of cDNA or gDNA derived from T cells, B-cell-depleted T cells, or PBMCs. The dataset comprised deeply sampled blood TCRbeta repertoires from subjects exposed to, actively infected with, or recovered from COVID-19. The repertoires were made available in a free public database intended to serve as a resource for research on the immune response to SARS-CoV-2. The samples were drawn from the first 160 participants of the ongoing ImmuneRACE study and from 1,254 subjects provided by 6 global collaborators. A de-identified subject ID, COVID-19 status, age in years and sex were almost always included in the sample metadata. HLA class I and class II types, where available, came from metadata supplied by the sample provider rather than from assay-based typing.

TCRbeta CDR3 regions were amplified from genomic DNA by means of the immunoSEQ Assay, a bias-controlled multiplex PCR. The study's own analysis went as follows. Within the assay, amplification of reference gene primers was used to estimate how many nucleated cells each sample contained. Sequence reads were collapsed and filtered to measure the absolute abundance of every unique TCRbeta CDR3 rearrangement. For each sample, productive Simpson clonality was calculated as the square root of Simpson's diversity index across productive rearrangements. Entries here come from immuneACCESS through TCRdb and include only in-frame sequences with V and J called. Some clones fail to appear in such tables; in the studies checked, an unresolved V gene covers under half of the shortfall, and the cause of the remainder is unknown. V and J calls and clone size come straight from that table; D and trimming were deduced from the DNA. The sample data list about 200,000 clones, and around 80% of these were observed just once. The ten most abundant clones make up less than 7% of the sample.

Spanning cysteine to phenylalanine, the CDR3 consists of 16 amino acids. Kept here is only the CDR3 DNA, which spans 48 bases and is read in frame from base 1. From the germline V gene, CDR1 is KGHDR and CDR2 is SFDVKD. At the junction V is shortened by 3 bases and J by 1 base; bases outside the gene matches: 2. The collaborating institutions used their own protocols to collect whole blood in K2EDTA tubes. For TCRbeta analysis, collaborator samples were shipped as frozen whole blood, as isolated PBMCs, or as DNA extracted from either sample type. Worth noting for this clone: It has no known antigen specificity. One base away there is no much larger clone; base qualities are not given.

Findings and caveats that apply to the study as a whole: The amount of clinical and demographic metadata varied by source and participant and was provided uncurated.

The sequence came from an older woman with acute or convalescent COVID-19. Source material: peripheral blood. The sequence is built from TRBV24-1 and TRBJ2-2; 9 bases in between match TRBD2. For the CDR3, the sequence is CATSDPTSGNTGELFF. In nucleotides, the sequence is TGTGCCACCAGTGATCCGACTAGCGGGAACACCGGGGAGCTGTTTTTT.